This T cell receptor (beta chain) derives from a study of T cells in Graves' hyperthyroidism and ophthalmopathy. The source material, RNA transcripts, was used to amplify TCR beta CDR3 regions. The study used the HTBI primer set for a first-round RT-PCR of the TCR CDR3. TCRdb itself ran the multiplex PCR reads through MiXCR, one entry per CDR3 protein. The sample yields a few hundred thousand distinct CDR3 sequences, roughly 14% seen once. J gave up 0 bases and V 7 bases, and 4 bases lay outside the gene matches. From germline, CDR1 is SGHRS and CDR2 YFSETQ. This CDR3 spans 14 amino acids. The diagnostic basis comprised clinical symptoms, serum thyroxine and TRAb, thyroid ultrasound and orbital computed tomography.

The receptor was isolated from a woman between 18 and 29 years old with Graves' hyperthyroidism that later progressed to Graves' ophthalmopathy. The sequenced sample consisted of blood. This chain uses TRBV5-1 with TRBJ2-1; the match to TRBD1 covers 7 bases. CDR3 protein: CASAAGGSYNEQFF. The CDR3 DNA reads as TGCGCCAGCGCAGCAGGGGGCTCCTACAATGAGCAGTTCTTC.